This T cell receptor (beta chain) is from a study of blood T cell repertoires in COVID-19. Study background: The samples span acute and convalescent COVID-19 from the United States, Italy and Spain. T cells, B-cell-depleted T cells, or PBMCs supplied cDNA or gDNA.

Original processing notes: Counts of nucleated cells, estimated from reference gene primer amplification, were obtained. Here immunoSEQ multiplex PCR was the method, and the copy in TCRdb shows in-frame clones only, minus some. Clone size and V and J calls were adopted from that table, with D and trimming inferred from the DNA. This sample has almost 400,000 clones, with more than 75% found just once. This CDR3 contains 18 residues. V was shortened by 3 bases and J by 8 bases, with 27 bases between the two germline ends. CDR1 is MGHDK, CDR2 SYGVNS, per germline. Patients of the Seattle cohort, enrolled during active infection, were followed longitudinally.

Sample: peripheral blood. The rearrangement joins TRBV25-1 to TRBJ2-3; weak D call: TRBD2 (6 bases). The receptor's source is a woman aged 55-75 years with COVID-19, enrolled during active disease. DNA for the CDR3: TGTGCCAGCAGTGATTCGGGTTGGCGGGAAACCTCCCGGGGTACGCAGTATTTT. The encoded protein is CASSDSGWRETSRGTQYF. The whole variable domain, remainder taken from reference TRBV25-1 and TRBJ2-3, is EADIYQTPRYLVIGTGKKITLECSQTMGHDKMYWYQQDPGMELHLIHYSYGVNSTEKGDLSSESTVSRIRTEHFPLTLESARPSHTSQYLCASSDSGWRETSRGTQYFGPGTRLTVL.